Following are 17 T cell receptor beta chains from one sample sequenced in a study of cytomegalovirus exposure and HLA in healthy donors. The data were produced by immunoSEQ multiplex PCR, yet TCRdb's version contains in-frame clones alone and is incomplete. The repertoire holds some 170,000 clones, with approximately 87% as singletons. Input material: PBMCs. The receptors were gathered from a woman aged 25-40 years in good health and CMV-seronegative.

The chain uses TRBV7-6 and TRBJ2-3; D may be TRBD2 (6 bases). This CDR3 has 14 amino acids. CDR1 and CDR2 (germline): SGHVS, FNYEAQ. V was clipped by 5 bases and J by 0 bases, with 9 bases between them. This CDR3 reads CASSPAGSTDTQYF. In nucleotides, the CDR3 is TGTGCCAGCAGCCCTGCGGGGAGCACAGATACGCAGTATTTT.

The chain links TRBV4-2 to TRBJ2-1, with 9 bases that match TRBD2. Germline V gene sequence: CDR1 LGHNA, CDR2 YNFKEQ. This CDR3 has 16 amino acids. V was clipped by 1 base and J by 3 bases; unmatched bases: 4. CDR3 sequence: CASSQAQRGDYNEQFF. For the CDR3, the DNA is TGTGCCAGCAGCCAAGCTCAGCGGGGGGACTACAATGAGCAGTTCTTC.

The rearrangement uses TRBV5-1 and TRBJ2-7; D possibly corresponds to TRBD2 (5 bases). The CDR3 runs 14 residues. Germline V CDR1 and CDR2: SGHRS, YFSETQ. Trimming took off 4 bases at V and 0 bases at J, with 11 bases between the two ends. CDR3 DNA: TGCGCCAGCAGCCCCGGAGGCACCTCCTACGAGCAGTACTTC. Protein sequence: CASSPGGTSYEQYF.

This rearrangement joins TRBV7-8 to TRBJ1-1; 12 bases match TRBD1. The CDR3 spans 16 residues. Germline V gene data show CDR1 as SGHVS and CDR2 as FQNEAQ. The junction had 9 bases not matched to a gene; V was cut back by 5 bases and J by 5 bases. CDR3 amino acids: CASSLSRDRGRTEAFF. The CDR3 DNA reads as TGTGCCAGCAGCCTTAGCCGGGACAGGGGGCGGACTGAAGCTTTCTTT.

V and J are TRBV7-9 and TRBJ2-5, with D hard to call. In germline, CDR1 is SEHNR, CDR2 FQNEAQ (reference sequence). There are 12 residues in the CDR3. V was trimmed by 0 bases and J by 5 bases, leaving 4 bases between them. The CDR3: CASSLAGETQYF. The CDR3 bases are TGTGCCAGCAGCTTAGCCGGGGAGACCCAGTACTTC.

The chain recombines TRBV5-1 with TRBJ2-7; tentative D call: TRBD2 (6 bases). The length of the CDR3 is 15 residues. Trimming removed 0 bases at V and 2 bases at J, with 12 bases between. Per germline, CDR1 SGHRS and CDR2 YFSETQ. CDR3 DNA sequence: TGCGCCAGCAGCTTGGGGCGGGATATCCCCTACGAGCAGTACTTC. Its translation is CASSLGRDIPYEQYF. The complete variable domain, with remaining parts taken from reference TRBV5-1 and TRBJ2-7, reads KAGVTQTPRYLIKTRGQQVTLSCSPISGHRSVSWYQQTPGQGLQFLFEYFSETQRNKGNFPGRFSGRQFSNSRSEMNVSTLELGDSALYLCASSLGRDIPYEQYFGPGTRLTVT.

The CDR3: CASSFGQENTIYF. The CDR3 region has the DNA TGTGCCAGCAGCTTTGGACAGGAAAACACCATATATTTT. The chain joins TRBV5-6 to TRBJ1-3; 7 nucleotides agree with TRBD1. V shed 2 bases, J shed 6 bases, and the junction held 2 bases outside the gene matches. This CDR3 region has 13 residues. Germline V gene sequence: CDR1 SGHDT, CDR2 YYEEEE.

The gene calls are TRBV6-5 and TRBJ2-3; D is uncertain. Trimming removed 7 bases at V and 4 bases at J, with 9 bases between. The CDR3 has 12 amino acids. Germline lookup yields CDR1 MNHEY and CDR2 SVGAGI. CDR3 nucleotides: TGTGCCAGCACCCTACCCCCAGATACGCAGTATTTT. Encoded protein: CASTLPPDTQYF.

This clone has more than one count but fewer than ten. The chain has TRBV14 and TRBJ2-4; 9 bases line up with TRBD1. From germline, CDR1 is SGHDN and CDR2 FVKESK. The trim removed 4 bases at V and 8 bases at J, leaving 6 bases unmatched. The CDR3 is made up of 14 amino acids. The CDR3 here is CASSRPGQGDIQYF. The CDR3, as DNA: TGTGCCAGCAGCCGACCGGGACAGGGCGACATTCAGTACTTC.

CDR3: CASRTTGIYNSPLHF. CDR3 DNA: TGTGCCAGCAGGACGACAGGGATCTATAATTCACCCCTCCACTTT. V is TRBV6-5 and J is TRBJ1-6, with 7 positions matching TRBD1. CDR1 is MNHEY and CDR2 is SVGAGI in the germline V gene. The V gene end was trimmed by 6 bases and the J gene end by 3 bases; junction bases not matched to a gene: 5. The length of the CDR3 is 15 residues.

The chain employs TRBV2 and TRBJ1-2; TRBD1 matches 7 bases. This CDR3 is 15 amino acids long. The germline V gene encodes CDR1 SNHLY and CDR2 FYNNEI. The V gene end was trimmed by 2 bases and the J gene end by 0 bases; junction bases not matched to a gene: 3. CDR3 DNA sequence: TGTGCCAGCAGTGAACCGGGACAGCCTAACTATGGCTACACCTTC. It specifies CASSEPGQPNYGYTF.

The CDR3 reads CASSPTTGSSTDTQYF. The DNA for the CDR3 is TGTGCCAGCAGCCCCACCACAGGATCTAGCACAGATACGCAGTATTTT. The chain combines TRBV5-6 with TRBJ2-3; the D gene is possibly TRBD1 (5 bases). Germline-derived CDR1 and CDR2 are SGHDT and YYEEEE. This CDR3 region has 16 residues. Trimming left V 4 bases short and J 0 bases short, with 15 bases between.

This chain connects TRBV7-9 to TRBJ1-1; TRBD1 aligns across 7 bases. V was pared by 1 base and J by 6 bases, with 8 bases of the junction left unmatched. The CDR3 spans 15 residues. The germline CDR1 and CDR2 sequences are SEHNR and FQNEAQ (reference sequence). CDR3 sequence reads: CASSLDQGGSSEAFF. The CDR3 nucleotides read TGTGCCAGCAGCTTAGATCAGGGGGGTTCGTCTGAAGCTTTCTTT.

This rearrangement joins TRBV5-1 to TRBJ2-6; possible D gene TRBD1, 5 bases. Germline V gene lookup returns CDR1 SGHRS and CDR2 YFSETQ. The CDR3 extends over 15 amino acids. Trimming shortened V by 4 bases and J by 2 bases, and 10 bases separated the two germline ends. The CDR3 protein is CASSMGLTGANVLTF. In DNA, the CDR3 is TGCGCCAGCAGCATGGGGCTCACTGGGGCCAACGTCCTGACTTTC.

This clone appeared a single time. V and J are TRBV10-3 and TRBJ2-1; tentatively, D is TRBD2 (6 bases). The CDR3 runs to 15 residues. The germline V gene has CDR1 ENHRY and CDR2 SYGVKD. V dropped 6 bases and J dropped 8 bases, with 20 bases sitting between them. The DNA for the CDR3 is TGTGCCATCAGCGACTCTTGGGGGGTTAAGGATGAGCAGTTCTTC. Its protein product is CAISDSWGVKDEQFF.

This clone was observed once. The rearrangement links TRBV13 to TRBJ1-1, with 7 bases identical to TRBD1. CDR3 length: 15 amino acids. Germline CDR1 is PRHDT and CDR2 is FYEKMQ (reference sequence). The junction had 7 bases not matched to a gene; V was cut back by 5 bases and J by 1 base. The chain's CDR3 is CASSKTTGPNTEAFF. The DNA of the CDR3 is TGTGCCAGCAGCAAAACGACAGGGCCGAACACTGAAGCTTTCTTT.

V gene TRBV7-6 combines with J gene TRBJ2-5; TRBD2 agrees at 9 bases. Per the germline V gene, CDR1 is SGHVS and CDR2 is FNYEAQ. J gave up 5 bases and V 2 bases, and 6 bases lay outside the gene matches. The CDR3 totals 15 residues. The CDR3 loop reads CASSLRLAVSETQYF. DNA of the CDR3: TGTGCCAGCAGCTTAAGACTAGCGGTTTCTGAGACCCAGTACTTC.